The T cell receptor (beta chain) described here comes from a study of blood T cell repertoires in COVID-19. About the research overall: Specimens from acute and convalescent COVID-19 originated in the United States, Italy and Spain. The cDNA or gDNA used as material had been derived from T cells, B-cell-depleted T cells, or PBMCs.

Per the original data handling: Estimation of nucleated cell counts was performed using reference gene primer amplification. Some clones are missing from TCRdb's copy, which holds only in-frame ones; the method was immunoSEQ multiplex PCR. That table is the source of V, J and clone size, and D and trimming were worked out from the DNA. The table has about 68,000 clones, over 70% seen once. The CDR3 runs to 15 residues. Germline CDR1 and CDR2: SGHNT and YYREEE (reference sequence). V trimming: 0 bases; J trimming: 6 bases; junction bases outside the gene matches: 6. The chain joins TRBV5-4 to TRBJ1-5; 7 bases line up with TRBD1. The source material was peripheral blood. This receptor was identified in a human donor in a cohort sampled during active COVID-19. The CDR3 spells CASSLDRGIGQPQHF. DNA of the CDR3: TGTGCCAGCAGCTTGGACAGGGGTATCGGTCAGCCCCAGCATTTT.